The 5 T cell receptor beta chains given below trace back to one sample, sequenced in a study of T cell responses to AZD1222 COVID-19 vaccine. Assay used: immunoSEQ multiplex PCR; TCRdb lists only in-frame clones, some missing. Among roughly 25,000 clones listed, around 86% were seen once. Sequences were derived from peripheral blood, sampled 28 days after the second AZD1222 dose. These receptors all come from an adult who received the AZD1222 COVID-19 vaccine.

CDR3 region: CASSSFQGSGNTIYF. In DNA, the CDR3 is TGTGCCAGCAGCTCATTCCAGGGCTCTGGAAACACCATATATTTT. The V and J genes are TRBV7-3 and TRBJ1-3; possibly TRBD1 for D (5 bases). Trimming took off 4 bases at V and 0 bases at J, with 10 bases between the two ends. CDR1 is SGHTA and CDR2 is FQGTGA in the germline V gene. The CDR3 is 15 residues long. The full variable domain, completed using reference TRBV7-3 and TRBJ1-3, is GAGVSQTPSNKVTEKGKYVELRCDPISGHTALYWYRQSLGQGPEFLIYFQGTGAADDSGLPNDRFFAVRPEGSVSTLKIQRTERGDSAVYLCASSSFQGSGNTIYFGEGSWLTVV.

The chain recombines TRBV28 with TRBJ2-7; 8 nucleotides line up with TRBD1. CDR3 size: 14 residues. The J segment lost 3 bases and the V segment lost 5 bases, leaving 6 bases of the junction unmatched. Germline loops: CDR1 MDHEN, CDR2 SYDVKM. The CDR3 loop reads CASSPRDRHYEQYF. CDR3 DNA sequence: TGTGCCAGCAGTCCCCGGGACAGGCACTACGAGCAGTACTTC.

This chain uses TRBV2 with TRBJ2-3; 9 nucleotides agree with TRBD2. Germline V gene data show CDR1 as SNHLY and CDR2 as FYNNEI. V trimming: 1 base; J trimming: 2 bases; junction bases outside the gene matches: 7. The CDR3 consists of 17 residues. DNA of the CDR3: TGTGCCAGCAGTGAAGGGATGACTAGCGGATTCACAGATACGCAGTATTTT. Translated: CASSEGMTSGFTDTQYF.

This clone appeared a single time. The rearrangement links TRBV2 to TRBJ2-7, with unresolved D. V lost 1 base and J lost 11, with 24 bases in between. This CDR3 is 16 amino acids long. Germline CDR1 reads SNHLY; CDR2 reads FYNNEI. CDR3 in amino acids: CASSEVWVQSTREKYF. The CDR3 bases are TGTGCCAGCAGTGAAGTCTGGGTACAATCTACAAGAGAGAAGTACTTC.

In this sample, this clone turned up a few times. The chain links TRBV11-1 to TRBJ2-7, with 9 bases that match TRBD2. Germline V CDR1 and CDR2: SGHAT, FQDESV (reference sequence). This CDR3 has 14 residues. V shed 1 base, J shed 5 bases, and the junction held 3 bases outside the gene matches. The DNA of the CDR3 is TGTGCCAGCAGCTTAGGGGGGACTAGCCACGAGCAGTACTTC. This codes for CASSLGGTSHEQYF.